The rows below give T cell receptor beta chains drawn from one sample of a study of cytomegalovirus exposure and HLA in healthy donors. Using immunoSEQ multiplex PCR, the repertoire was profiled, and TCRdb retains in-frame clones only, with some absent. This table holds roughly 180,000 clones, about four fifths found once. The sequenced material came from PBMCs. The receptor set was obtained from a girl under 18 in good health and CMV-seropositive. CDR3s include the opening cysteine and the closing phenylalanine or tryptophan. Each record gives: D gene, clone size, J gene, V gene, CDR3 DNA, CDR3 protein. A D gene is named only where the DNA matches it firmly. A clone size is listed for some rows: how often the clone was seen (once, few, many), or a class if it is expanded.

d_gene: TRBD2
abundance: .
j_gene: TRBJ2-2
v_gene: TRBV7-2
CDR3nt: TGTGCCAGCAGCACCCCCTTGGAGCGGGGGGGCCCCGGGGAGCTGTTTTTT
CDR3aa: CASSTPLERGGPGELFF

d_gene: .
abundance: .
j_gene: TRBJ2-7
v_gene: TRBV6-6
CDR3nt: TGTGCCAGCAGTTACTCCGGGGGGCCTCCGGACTTC
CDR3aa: CASSYSGGPPDF

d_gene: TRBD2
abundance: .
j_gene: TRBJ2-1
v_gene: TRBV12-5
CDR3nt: TGTGCTAGTGGTCCACTAGCGGGGGATTCTCAGTTCTTC
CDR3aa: CASGPLAGDSQFF

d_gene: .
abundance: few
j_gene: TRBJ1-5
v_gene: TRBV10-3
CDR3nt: TGTGCCATCAGTGAACACACAGGGCCGGGTCAGCCCCAGCATTTT
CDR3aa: CAISEHTGPGQPQHF

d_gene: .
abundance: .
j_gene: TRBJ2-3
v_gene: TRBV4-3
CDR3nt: TGCGCCAGCAGCCAAGATTTCGGGGATTTCACAGATACGCAGTATTTT
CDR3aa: CASSQDFGDFTDTQYF

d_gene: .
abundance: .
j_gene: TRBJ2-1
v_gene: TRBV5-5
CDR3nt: TGTGCCAGCAGCGACCTTGGCGGGGGCCTCTACAATGAGCAGTTCTTC
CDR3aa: CASSDLGGGLYNEQFF

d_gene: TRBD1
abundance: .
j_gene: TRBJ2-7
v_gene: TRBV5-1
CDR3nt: TGCGCCAGCAGCTCGATGACAGGGCCCGACGAGCAGTACTTC
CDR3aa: CASSSMTGPDEQYF

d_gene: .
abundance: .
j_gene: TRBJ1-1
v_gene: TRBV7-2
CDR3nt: TGTGCCAGCCGACTCACCCAGAACACTGAAGCTTTCTTT
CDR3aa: CASRLTQNTEAFF

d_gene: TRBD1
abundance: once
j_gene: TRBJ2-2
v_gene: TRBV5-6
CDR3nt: TGTGCCAGCAGCTTGGTGAGGACAGGGGTCGTGGGGCACACCGGGGAGCTGTTTTTT
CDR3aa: CASSLVRTGVVGHTGELFF

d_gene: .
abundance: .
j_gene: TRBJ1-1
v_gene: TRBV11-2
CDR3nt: TGTGCCAGCACCTATGCCTTCGGCGGCGGGGGCAGGAACACTGAAGCTTTCTTT
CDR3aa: CASTYAFGGGGRNTEAFF

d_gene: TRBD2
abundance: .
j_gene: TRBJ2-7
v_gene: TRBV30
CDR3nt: TGTGCCTGGAGGGGACTAGCGGGGAACTACGAGCAGTACTTC
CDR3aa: CAWRGLAGNYEQYF

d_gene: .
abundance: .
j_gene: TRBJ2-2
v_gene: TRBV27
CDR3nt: TGTGCCAGCAGTTTTCTGGCAGGGGCGGCCACCGGGGAGCTGTTTTTT
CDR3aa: CASSFLAGAATGELFF

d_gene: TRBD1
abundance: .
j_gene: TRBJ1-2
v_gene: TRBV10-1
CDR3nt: TGCGCCAGACTCGGGCCGGACAGGGGAGCTCCCCTTGCCTTTGGTGGCTACACCTTC
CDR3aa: CARLGPDRGAPLAFGGYTF

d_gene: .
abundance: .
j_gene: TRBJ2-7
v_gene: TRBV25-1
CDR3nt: TGTGCCAGCAGTGATCTTTACGAGCAGTACTTC
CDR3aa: CASSDLYEQYF

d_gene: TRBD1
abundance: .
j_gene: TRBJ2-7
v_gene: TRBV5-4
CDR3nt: TGTGCCAGCAGCTCTAAACCGGGACAGGGGGCATACGAGCAGTACTTC
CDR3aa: CASSSKPGQGAYEQYF

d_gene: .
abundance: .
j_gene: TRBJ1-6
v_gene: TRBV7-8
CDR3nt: TGTGCCAGCAGCTCAGCTGGGGAGAGATATAATTCACCCCTCCACTTT
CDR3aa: CASSSAGERYNSPLHF

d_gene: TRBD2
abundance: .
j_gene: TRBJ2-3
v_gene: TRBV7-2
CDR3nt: TGTGCCAGCAGCCCGAGGACTAGCGGCTTCACAGATACGCAGTATTTT
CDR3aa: CASSPRTSGFTDTQYF

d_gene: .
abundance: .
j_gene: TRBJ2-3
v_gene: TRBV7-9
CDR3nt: TGTGCCAGCAGCTTCCGTGAGGTCCCAGATACGCAGTATTTT
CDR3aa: CASSFREVPDTQYF

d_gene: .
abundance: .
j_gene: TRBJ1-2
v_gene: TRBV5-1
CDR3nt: TGCGCCAGCAGCTTGGCGGGTCAAGACCATGGCTACACCTTC
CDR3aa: CASSLAGQDHGYTF

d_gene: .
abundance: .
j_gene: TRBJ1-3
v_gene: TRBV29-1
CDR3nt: TGCAGCGTTGAGGACAGTTCCTCTGGAAACACCATATATTTT
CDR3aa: CSVEDSSSGNTIYF

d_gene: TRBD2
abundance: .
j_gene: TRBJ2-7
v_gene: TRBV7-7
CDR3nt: TGTGCCAGCAGCTCCAGTAGCGGGGGCCACGAGCAGTACTTC
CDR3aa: CASSSSSGGHEQYF

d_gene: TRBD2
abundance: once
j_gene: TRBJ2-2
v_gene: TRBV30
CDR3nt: TGTGCCTGGAGTGTGCTAGCGGGGGAAGGGGAGCTGTTTTTT
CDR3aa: CAWSVLAGEGELFF

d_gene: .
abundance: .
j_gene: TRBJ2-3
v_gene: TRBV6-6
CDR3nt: TGTGCCAGCAGTTACAACCCCGGGGATACGCAGTATTTT
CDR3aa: CASSYNPGDTQYF

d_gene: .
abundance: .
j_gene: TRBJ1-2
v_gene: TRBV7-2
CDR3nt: TGTGCCAGCAGCAACCCAGGGAACTATGGCTACACCTTC
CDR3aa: CASSNPGNYGYTF

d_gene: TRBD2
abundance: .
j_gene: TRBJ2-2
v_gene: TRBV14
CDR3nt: TGTGCCAGCAGCCAACCGGGACTAGCGGGGAACACCGGGGAGCTGTTTTTT
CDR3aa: CASSQPGLAGNTGELFF

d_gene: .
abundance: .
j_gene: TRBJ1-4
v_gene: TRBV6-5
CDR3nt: TGTGCCAGCAGAGGCGGGGGAACTAATGAAAAACTGTTTTTT
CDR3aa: CASRGGGTNEKLFF

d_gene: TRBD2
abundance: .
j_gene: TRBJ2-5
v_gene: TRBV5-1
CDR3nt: TGCGCCAGCAGCTTCGGACTAGCGGGGGGGCCTAAGGAGACCCAGTACTTC
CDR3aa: CASSFGLAGGPKETQYF

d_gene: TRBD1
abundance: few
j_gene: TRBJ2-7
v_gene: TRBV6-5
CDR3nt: TGTGCCAGCAGTGGGACAGGGAGCTCCTACGAGCAGTACTTC
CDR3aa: CASSGTGSSYEQYF

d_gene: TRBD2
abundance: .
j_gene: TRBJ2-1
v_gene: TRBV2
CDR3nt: TGTGCCAGCAGCGGGGAGCGGGGGGGGTCCTACAATGAGCAGTTCTTC
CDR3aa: CASSGERGGSYNEQFF

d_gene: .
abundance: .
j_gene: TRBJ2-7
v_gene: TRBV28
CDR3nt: TGTGCCAGCAGTTTATTATCGGGGGTTTATCAGTCAGAGCAGTACTTC
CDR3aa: CASSLLSGVYQSEQYF

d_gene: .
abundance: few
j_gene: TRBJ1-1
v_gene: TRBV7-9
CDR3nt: TGTGCCAGCAGCGGAGAGGGCATTAGGTGGGATACTGAAGCTTTCTTT
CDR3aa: CASSGEGIRWDTEAFF

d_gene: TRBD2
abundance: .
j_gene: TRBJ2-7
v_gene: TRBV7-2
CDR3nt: TGTGCCAGCAGCGATCATAGCGGGGTCCTGAGGGAGCAGTACTTC
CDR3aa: CASSDHSGVLREQYF

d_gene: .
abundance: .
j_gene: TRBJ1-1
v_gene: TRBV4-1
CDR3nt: TGCGCCAGCAGCCAGCAAAACACGAACACTGAAGCTTTCTTT
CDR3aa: CASSQQNTNTEAFF

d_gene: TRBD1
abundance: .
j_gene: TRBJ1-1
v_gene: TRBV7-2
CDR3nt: TGTGCCAGCAGCCAAACCCCAAGAGGACAGGGGGCGGAAGCTTTCTTT
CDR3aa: CASSQTPRGQGAEAFF

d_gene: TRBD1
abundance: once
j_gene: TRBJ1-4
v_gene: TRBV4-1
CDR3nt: TGCGCCAGCAGCCAAGATTTCGACAGGGTAAATGAAAAACTGTTTTTT
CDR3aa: CASSQDFDRVNEKLFF

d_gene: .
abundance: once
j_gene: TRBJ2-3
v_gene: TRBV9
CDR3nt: TGTGCCAGCAGCGCCGAGGGTGGTAGAAGCACAGATACGCAGTATTTT
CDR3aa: CASSAEGGRSTDTQYF

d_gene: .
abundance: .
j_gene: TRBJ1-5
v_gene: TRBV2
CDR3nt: TGTGCCAGCAGTGAAGCGGTGGGGGCCAGGGTTAGCAATCAGCCCCAGCATTTT
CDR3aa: CASSEAVGARVSNQPQHF

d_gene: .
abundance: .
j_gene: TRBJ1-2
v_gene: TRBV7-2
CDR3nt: TGTGCCAGCAGCTTAGGGGGAGCCTATGGCTACACCTTC
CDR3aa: CASSLGGAYGYTF

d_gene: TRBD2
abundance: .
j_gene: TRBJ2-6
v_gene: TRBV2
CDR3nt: TGTGCCAGCTGCGTAGCGGGCGGAATTCTCTCTGGGGCCAACGTCCTGACTTTC
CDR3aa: CASCVAGGILSGANVLTF

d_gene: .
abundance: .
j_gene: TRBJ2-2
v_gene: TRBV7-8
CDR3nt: TGTGCCAGCAGCTTAGATCACATCGCGGTCGGGGAGCTGTTTTTT
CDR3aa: CASSLDHIAVGELFF

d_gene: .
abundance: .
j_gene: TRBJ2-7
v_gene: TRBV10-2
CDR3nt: TGCGCCAGCAGGGAGGCTTGGGGGGGCGGCATGAGCTCCTACGAGCAGTACTTC
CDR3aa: CASREAWGGGMSSYEQYF

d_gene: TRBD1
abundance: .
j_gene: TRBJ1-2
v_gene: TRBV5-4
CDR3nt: TGTGCCAGCAGCCGGACAGGCAACTATGGCTACACCTTC
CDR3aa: CASSRTGNYGYTF

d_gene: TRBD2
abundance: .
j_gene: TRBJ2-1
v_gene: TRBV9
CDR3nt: TGTGCCAGCAGCGTAGACCCTAGCGGGGGGGCTTCCTACAATGAGCAGTTCTTC
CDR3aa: CASSVDPSGGASYNEQFF

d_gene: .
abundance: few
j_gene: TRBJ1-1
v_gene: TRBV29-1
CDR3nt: TGCAGCGTTGCACAGCTGATTAACACTGAAGCTTTCTTT
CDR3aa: CSVAQLINTEAFF

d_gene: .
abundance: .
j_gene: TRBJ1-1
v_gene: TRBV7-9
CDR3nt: TGTGCCAGCAGCTACTCCAACACTGAAGCTTTCTTT
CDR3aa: CASSYSNTEAFF

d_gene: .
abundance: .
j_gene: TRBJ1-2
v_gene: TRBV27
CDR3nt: TGTGCCGGCAGTTCGGCTTACAGGGCCCCAAACTATGGCTACACCTTC
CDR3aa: CAGSSAYRAPNYGYTF

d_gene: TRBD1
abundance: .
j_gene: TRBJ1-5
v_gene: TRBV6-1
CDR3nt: TGTGCCACCCAGGGGGCGGGCAATCAGCCCCAGCATTTT
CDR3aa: CATQGAGNQPQHF

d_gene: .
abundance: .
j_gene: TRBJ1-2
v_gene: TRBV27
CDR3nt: TGTGCCAGCAGAGGCGGGGCGGACTATGGCTACACCTTC
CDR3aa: CASRGGADYGYTF

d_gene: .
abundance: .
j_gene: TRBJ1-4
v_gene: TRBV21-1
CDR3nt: TGTGCCAGCAGTCCCGGAGCAACTAATGAAAAACTGTTTTTT
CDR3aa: CASSPGATNEKLFF

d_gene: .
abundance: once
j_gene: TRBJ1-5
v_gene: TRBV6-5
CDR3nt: TGTGCCAGCAGTCCTCGCGGTCAGCCCCAGCATTTT
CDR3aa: CASSPRGQPQHF

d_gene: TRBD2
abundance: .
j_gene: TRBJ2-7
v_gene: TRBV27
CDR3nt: TGTGCCAGCAGTTTAGACGTTAGGGGACTAGCGGGGGGACAGTACTTC
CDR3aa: CASSLDVRGLAGGQYF

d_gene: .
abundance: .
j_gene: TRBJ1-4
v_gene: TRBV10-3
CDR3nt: TGTGCCATCAAAGGGGGGGGCGATGAAAAACTGTTTTTT
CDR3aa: CAIKGGGDEKLFF

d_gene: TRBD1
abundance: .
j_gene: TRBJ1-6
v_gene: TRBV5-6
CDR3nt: TGTGCCAGCAGCCCCCGGGACAGGGGTCCTCCCCTCCACTTT
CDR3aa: CASSPRDRGPPLHF